A selection of T cell receptor beta chains follows, all from one sample in a study of shared clonotypes between healthy human individuals. Using immunoSEQ multiplex PCR, the repertoire was profiled, and TCRdb retains in-frame clones only, with some absent. The sample carries about 2.2 million clones, just under 95% recorded once. The sample was naive CD8+ T cells from PBMCs. Receptor source: a man in his late teens or twenties in good health. Some clones in this sample may be carry-over from other donors' samples. Each CDR3 is given with its conserved first and last residue. Fields, in order: V gene, CDR3 length, J gene, clone size, D gene, CDR3 protein, CDR3 DNA. D genes are given only for firm matches. Expanded clones are given a class, and other clones once, few, many or no size at all.

v_gene: TRBV28; len: 16; j_gene: TRBJ1-4; abundance: -; d_gene: -; CDR3aa: CASSLLAGLINEKLFF; CDR3nt: TGTGCCAGCAGTTTACTGGCAGGGCTTATTAATGAAAAACTGTTTTTT
v_gene: TRBV29-1; len: 12; j_gene: TRBJ2-1; abundance: -; d_gene: -; CDR3aa: CSVLRGHNEQFF; CDR3nt: TGCAGCGTCCTTCGGGGGCACAATGAGCAGTTCTTC
v_gene: TRBV6-1; len: 15; j_gene: TRBJ2-7; abundance: -; d_gene: TRBD1; CDR3aa: CASSADRGRTYEQYF; CDR3nt: TGTGCCAGCAGTGCCGACAGGGGGAGAACCTACGAGCAGTACTTC
v_gene: TRBV13; len: 17; j_gene: TRBJ2-3; abundance: -; d_gene: -; CDR3aa: CASSLEASVSSTDTQYF; CDR3nt: TGTGCCAGCAGCTTAGAGGCTAGCGTTTCTAGCACAGATACGCAGTATTTT
v_gene: TRBV7-9; len: 15; j_gene: TRBJ1-3; abundance: -; d_gene: -; CDR3aa: CASSLEGQPGNTIYF; CDR3nt: TGTGCCAGCAGCTTAGAAGGTCAGCCTGGAAACACCATATATTTT
v_gene: TRBV27; len: 14; j_gene: TRBJ1-1; abundance: -; d_gene: -; CDR3aa: CASSLQGANTEAFF; CDR3nt: TGTGCCAGCAGTTTACAAGGGGCGAACACTGAAGCTTTCTTT
v_gene: TRBV5-1; len: 15; j_gene: TRBJ1-2; abundance: -; d_gene: -; CDR3aa: CASSLEQSLFYGYTF; CDR3nt: TGCGCCAGCAGCTTGGAACAGTCCCTATTCTATGGCTACACCTTC
v_gene: TRBV28; len: 13; j_gene: TRBJ2-7; abundance: -; d_gene: -; CDR3aa: CASSLQGTYEQYF; CDR3nt: TGTGCCAGCAGTTTGCAGGGGACGTACGAGCAGTACTTC
v_gene: TRBV4-3; len: 20; j_gene: TRBJ2-7; abundance: -; d_gene: TRBD1; CDR3aa: CASSQDIGQALGVIRGEQYF; CDR3nt: TGCGCCAGCAGCCAAGATATCGGACAGGCGCTAGGCGTAATCCGGGGCGAGCAGTACTTC
v_gene: TRBV30; len: 12; j_gene: TRBJ1-2; abundance: -; d_gene: -; CDR3aa: CAWSGSFYGYTF; CDR3nt: TGTGCCTGGAGTGGATCATTCTATGGCTACACCTTC
v_gene: TRBV15; len: 17; j_gene: TRBJ2-3; abundance: -; d_gene: TRBD2; CDR3aa: CATSGGLAGGSTDTQYF; CDR3nt: TGTGCCACCAGCGGGGGGCTAGCGGGAGGAAGCACAGATACGCAGTATTTT
v_gene: TRBV27; len: 16; j_gene: TRBJ2-7; abundance: -; d_gene: -; CDR3aa: CASRDHWGALDHEQYF; CDR3nt: TGTGCCAGCAGGGACCATTGGGGGGCACTGGACCACGAGCAGTACTTC
v_gene: TRBV28; len: 12; j_gene: TRBJ2-7; abundance: -; d_gene: -; CDR3aa: CASSLGAYEQYF; CDR3nt: TGTGCCAGCAGTTTGGGAGCCTACGAGCAGTACTTC
v_gene: TRBV12-5; len: 12; j_gene: TRBJ2-1; abundance: -; d_gene: -; CDR3aa: CASGFTPDEQFF; CDR3nt: TGTGCTAGTGGTTTTACTCCCGATGAGCAGTTCTTC
v_gene: TRBV7-3; len: 15; j_gene: TRBJ2-5; abundance: -; d_gene: TRBD2; CDR3aa: CASSSSGIKGETQYF; CDR3nt: TGTGCCAGCAGCTCTAGCGGGATAAAGGGAGAGACCCAGTACTTC
v_gene: TRBV6-1; len: 14; j_gene: TRBJ1-1; abundance: few; d_gene: -; CDR3aa: CASTLWGENTEAFF; CDR3nt: TGTGCCAGCACCCTTTGGGGGGAAAACACTGAAGCTTTCTTT
v_gene: TRBV19; len: 17; j_gene: TRBJ2-5; abundance: -; d_gene: -; CDR3aa: CASSISREGLLQETQYF; CDR3nt: TGTGCCAGTAGTATATCCAGGGAAGGGCTCCTCCAAGAGACCCAGTACTTC
v_gene: TRBV28; len: 11; j_gene: TRBJ2-7; abundance: few; d_gene: -; CDR3aa: CASSLWGEQYF; CDR3nt: TGTGCCAGCAGTTTATGGGGCGAGCAGTACTTC
v_gene: TRBV27; len: 15; j_gene: TRBJ2-7; abundance: -; d_gene: -; CDR3aa: CASSDQGNPSYEQYF; CDR3nt: TGTGCCAGCAGTGATCAGGGGAATCCTAGCTACGAGCAGTACTTC
v_gene: TRBV6-1; len: 14; j_gene: TRBJ1-1; abundance: -; d_gene: -; CDR3aa: CASSDWGGEAEAFF; CDR3nt: TGTGCCAGCAGCGATTGGGGGGGCGAGGCTGAAGCTTTCTTT
v_gene: TRBV6-1; len: 13; j_gene: TRBJ2-3; abundance: -; d_gene: -; CDR3aa: CASSESWTDTQYF; CDR3nt: TGTGCCAGCAGTGAATCCTGGACAGATACGCAGTATTTT
v_gene: TRBV29-1; len: 14; j_gene: TRBJ2-7; abundance: -; d_gene: -; CDR3aa: CSVTGILNSYEQYF; CDR3nt: TGCAGCGTAACAGGGATACTCAACTCCTACGAGCAGTACTTC
v_gene: TRBV5-4; len: 20; j_gene: TRBJ1-3; abundance: -; d_gene: TRBD1; CDR3aa: CASSLAWDRLSSSSGNTIYF; CDR3nt: TGTGCCAGCAGCTTGGCCTGGGACAGACTCTCCTCTAGCTCTGGAAACACCATATATTTT
v_gene: TRBV7-2; len: 16; j_gene: TRBJ2-1; abundance: -; d_gene: -; CDR3aa: CASSLDLALSYNEQFF; CDR3nt: TGTGCCAGCAGCTTAGATCTGGCCCTCTCCTACAATGAGCAGTTCTTC
v_gene: TRBV11-2; len: 16; j_gene: TRBJ1-4; abundance: -; d_gene: -; CDR3aa: CASSLDRRAYNEKLFF; CDR3nt: TGTGCCAGCAGCTTAGATCGCAGGGCCTATAATGAAAAACTGTTTTTT
v_gene: TRBV7-9; len: 16; j_gene: TRBJ2-1; abundance: -; d_gene: TRBD1; CDR3aa: CASSPTTGQGTDEQFF; CDR3nt: TGTGCCAGCAGCCCTACCACGGGACAGGGGACCGATGAGCAGTTCTTC
v_gene: TRBV4-1; len: 14; j_gene: TRBJ2-1; abundance: -; d_gene: -; CDR3aa: CASKWEASYNEQFF; CDR3nt: TGCGCCAGTAAATGGGAGGCGTCCTACAATGAGCAGTTCTTC
v_gene: TRBV28; len: 17; j_gene: TRBJ2-2; abundance: -; d_gene: -; CDR3aa: CASSFPAGQRNTGELFF; CDR3nt: TGTGCCAGCAGTTTCCCAGCGGGACAAAGGAACACCGGGGAGCTGTTTTTT
v_gene: TRBV9; len: 15; j_gene: TRBJ1-4; abundance: -; d_gene: -; CDR3aa: CASSVGTGANEKLFF; CDR3nt: TGTGCCAGCAGCGTAGGTACAGGTGCTAATGAAAAACTGTTTTTT
v_gene: TRBV19; len: 15; j_gene: TRBJ2-4; abundance: -; d_gene: -; CDR3aa: CASWGQNLAKNIQYF; CDR3nt: TGTGCCAGTTGGGGACAAAACCTAGCCAAAAACATTCAGTACTTC
v_gene: TRBV30; len: 15; j_gene: TRBJ1-2; abundance: -; d_gene: -; CDR3aa: CAWSVPGGVFYGYTF; CDR3nt: TGTGCCTGGAGTGTCCCCGGGGGCGTTTTCTATGGCTACACCTTC
v_gene: TRBV18; len: 13; j_gene: TRBJ1-3; abundance: -; d_gene: -; CDR3aa: CASSPGSGNTIYF; CDR3nt: TGTGCCAGCTCACCGGGCTCTGGAAACACCATATATTTT
v_gene: TRBV2; len: 16; j_gene: TRBJ2-1; abundance: -; d_gene: TRBD2; CDR3aa: CASTYSGGKGYNEQFF; CDR3nt: TGTGCCAGCACCTACTCGGGGGGAAAGGGATACAATGAGCAGTTCTTC
v_gene: TRBV7-6; len: 13; j_gene: TRBJ2-7; abundance: -; d_gene: TRBD1; CDR3aa: CASSLADRYEQYF; CDR3nt: TGTGCCAGCAGCTTAGCGGACAGGTACGAGCAGTACTTC
v_gene: TRBV9; len: 13; j_gene: TRBJ2-1; abundance: -; d_gene: -; CDR3aa: CASSVSGGPDQFF; CDR3nt: TGTGCCAGCAGCGTTTCCGGCGGGCCAGACCAGTTCTTC
v_gene: TRBV6-5; len: 14; j_gene: TRBJ1-6; abundance: -; d_gene: -; CDR3aa: CASSPQGANSPLHF; CDR3nt: TGTGCCAGCAGCCCCCAAGGGGCTAATTCACCCCTCCACTTT
v_gene: TRBV6-5; len: 11; j_gene: TRBJ1-2; abundance: -; d_gene: -; CDR3aa: CASSSNLGYTF; CDR3nt: TGTGCCAGCAGCTCCAACCTGGGCTACACCTTC
v_gene: TRBV28; len: 14; j_gene: TRBJ2-7; abundance: -; d_gene: TRBD2; CDR3aa: CASIGLAGGREQYF; CDR3nt: TGTGCCAGCATAGGGCTAGCGGGAGGGCGAGAGCAGTACTTC
v_gene: TRBV7-9; len: 15; j_gene: TRBJ2-7; abundance: -; d_gene: TRBD2; CDR3aa: CASSLGGGGRYEQYF; CDR3nt: TGTGCCAGCAGCTTAGGCGGGGGTGGAAGGTACGAGCAGTACTTC
v_gene: TRBV7-9; len: 15; j_gene: TRBJ2-7; abundance: -; d_gene: -; CDR3aa: CASSFSLQGINEQYF; CDR3nt: TGTGCCAGCAGCTTCAGCTTGCAGGGGATAAACGAGCAGTACTTC